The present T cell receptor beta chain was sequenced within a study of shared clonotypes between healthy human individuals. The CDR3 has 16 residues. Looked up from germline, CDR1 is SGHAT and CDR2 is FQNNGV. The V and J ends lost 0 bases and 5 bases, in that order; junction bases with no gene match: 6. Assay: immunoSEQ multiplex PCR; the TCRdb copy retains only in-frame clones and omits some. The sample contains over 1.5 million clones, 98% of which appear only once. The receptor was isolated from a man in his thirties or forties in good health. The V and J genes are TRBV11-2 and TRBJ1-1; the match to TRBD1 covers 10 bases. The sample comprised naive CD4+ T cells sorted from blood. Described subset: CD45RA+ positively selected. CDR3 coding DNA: TGTGCCAGCAGCTTAGATCCGACAGGGGGCCGGACTGAAGCTTTCTTT. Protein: CASSLDPTGGRTEAFF.